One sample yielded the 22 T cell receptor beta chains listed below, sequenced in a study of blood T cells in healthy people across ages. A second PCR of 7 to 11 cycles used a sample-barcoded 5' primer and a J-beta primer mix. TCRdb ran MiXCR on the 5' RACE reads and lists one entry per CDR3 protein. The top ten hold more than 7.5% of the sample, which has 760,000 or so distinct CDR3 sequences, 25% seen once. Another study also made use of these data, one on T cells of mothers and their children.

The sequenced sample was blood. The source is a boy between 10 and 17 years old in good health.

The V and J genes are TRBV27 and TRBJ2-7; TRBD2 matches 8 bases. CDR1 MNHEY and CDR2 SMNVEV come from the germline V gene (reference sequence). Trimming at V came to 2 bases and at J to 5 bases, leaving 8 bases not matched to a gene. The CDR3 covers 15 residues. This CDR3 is CASSLVSGRLNEQYF. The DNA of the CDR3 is TGTGCCAGCAGTTTAGTCAGCGGGAGATTGAACGAGCAGTACTTC.

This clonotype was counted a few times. The CDR3 nucleotides are TGTGCCATCAGTGAGTCCCGGACAGGATCCACAGATACGCAGTATTTT. It yields the protein CAISESRTGSTDTQYF. The rearrangement uses TRBV10-3 and TRBJ2-3; 7 bases line up with TRBD1. This CDR3 contains 16 residues. Per the germline V gene, CDR1 is ENHRY and CDR2 is SYGVKD. Trimming at V came to 0 bases and at J to 2 bases, leaving 5 bases not matched to a gene.

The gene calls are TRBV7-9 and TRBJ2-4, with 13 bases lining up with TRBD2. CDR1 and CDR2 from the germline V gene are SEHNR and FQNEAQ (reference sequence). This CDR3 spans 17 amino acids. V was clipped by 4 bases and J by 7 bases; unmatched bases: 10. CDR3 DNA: TGTGCCAGCAGCTCACTAGCGGGGGGGACGGGTCGGAACATTCAGTACTTC. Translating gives CASSSLAGGTGRNIQYF.

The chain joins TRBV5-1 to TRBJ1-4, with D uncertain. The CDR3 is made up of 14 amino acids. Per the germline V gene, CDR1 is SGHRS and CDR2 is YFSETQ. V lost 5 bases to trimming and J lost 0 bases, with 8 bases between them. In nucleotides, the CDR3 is TGCGCCAGCAGGGAGGTTTCAACTAATGAAAAACTGTTTTTT. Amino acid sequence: CASREVSTNEKLFF. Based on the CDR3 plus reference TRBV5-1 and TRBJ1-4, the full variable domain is KAGVTQTPRYLIKTRGQQVTLSCSPISGHRSVSWYQQTPGQGLQFLFEYFSETQRNKGNFPGRFSGRQFSNSRSEMNVSTLELGDSALYLCASREVSTNEKLFFGSGTQLSVL.

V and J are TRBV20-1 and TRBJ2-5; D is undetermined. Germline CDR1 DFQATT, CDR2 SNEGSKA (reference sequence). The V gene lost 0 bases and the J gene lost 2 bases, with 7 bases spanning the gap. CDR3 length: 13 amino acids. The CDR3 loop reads CSARDVQQETQYF. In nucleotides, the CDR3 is TGCAGTGCTAGAGATGTCCAGCAAGAGACCCAGTACTTC.

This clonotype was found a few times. CDR3 sequence (DNA): TGTGCCAGCAGTTTAATTGGCCAGGGAAGCAATCAGCCCCAGCATTTT. Residues: CASSLIGQGSNQPQHF. The chain is built from TRBV28 and TRBJ1-5; tentatively, D is TRBD1 (5 bases). V dropped 2 bases and J dropped 1 base, with 12 bases sitting between them. Germline V gene lookup returns CDR1 MDHEN and CDR2 SYDVKM. This CDR3 region has 16 residues. Combining the CDR3 with reference TRBV28 and TRBJ1-5 gives the whole variable domain DVKVTQSSRYLVKRTGEKVFLECVQDMDHENMFWYRQDPGLGLRLIYFSYDVKMKEKGDIPEGYSVSREKKERFSLILESASTNQTSMYLCASSLIGQGSNQPQHFGDGTRLSIL.

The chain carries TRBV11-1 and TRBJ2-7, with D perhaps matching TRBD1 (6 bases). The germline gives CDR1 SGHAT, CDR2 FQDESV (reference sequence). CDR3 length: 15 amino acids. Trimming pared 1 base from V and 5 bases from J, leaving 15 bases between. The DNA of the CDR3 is TGTGCCAGCAGCTTAGGATTGGGGGCGATTGACGAGCAGTACTTC. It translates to CASSLGLGAIDEQYF.

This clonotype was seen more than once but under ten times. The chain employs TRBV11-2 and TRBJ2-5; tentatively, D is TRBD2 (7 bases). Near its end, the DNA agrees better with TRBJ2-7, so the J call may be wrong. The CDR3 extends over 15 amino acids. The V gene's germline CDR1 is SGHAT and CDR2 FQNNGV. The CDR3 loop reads CASSLVGGPPSEQYF. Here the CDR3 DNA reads TGTGCCAGCAGCTTAGTGGGGGGGCCCCCCTCCGAGCAGTACTTC.

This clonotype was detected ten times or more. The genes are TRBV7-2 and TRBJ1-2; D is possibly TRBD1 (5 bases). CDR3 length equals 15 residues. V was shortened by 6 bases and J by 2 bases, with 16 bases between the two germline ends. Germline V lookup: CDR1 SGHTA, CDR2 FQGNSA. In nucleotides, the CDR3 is TGTGCCAGCAGTCGGTCGTGGGGCGTCAACTATGGCTACACCTTC. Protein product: CASSRSWGVNYGYTF.

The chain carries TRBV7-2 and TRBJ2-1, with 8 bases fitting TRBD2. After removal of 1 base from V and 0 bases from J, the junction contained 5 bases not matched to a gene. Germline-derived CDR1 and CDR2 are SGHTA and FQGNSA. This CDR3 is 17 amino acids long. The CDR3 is CASSLEPSGLSYNEQFF. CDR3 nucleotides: TGTGCCAGCAGCTTAGAGCCTAGCGGGCTCTCCTACAATGAGCAGTTCTTC.

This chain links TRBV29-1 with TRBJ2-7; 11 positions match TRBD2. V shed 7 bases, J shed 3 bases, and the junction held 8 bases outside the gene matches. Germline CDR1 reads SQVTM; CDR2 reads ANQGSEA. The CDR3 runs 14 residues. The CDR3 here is CSASTSGAHYEQYF. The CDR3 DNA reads TGCAGCGCCTCGACTAGCGGGGCTCACTACGAGCAGTACTTC.

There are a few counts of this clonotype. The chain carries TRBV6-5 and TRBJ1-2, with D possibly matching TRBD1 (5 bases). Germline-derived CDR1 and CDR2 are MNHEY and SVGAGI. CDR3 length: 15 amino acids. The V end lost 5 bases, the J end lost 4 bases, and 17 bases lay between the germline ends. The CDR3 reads CASSPFYHRSYGYTF. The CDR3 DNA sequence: TGTGCCAGCAGTCCCTTTTATCACAGGTCCTATGGCTACACCTTC.

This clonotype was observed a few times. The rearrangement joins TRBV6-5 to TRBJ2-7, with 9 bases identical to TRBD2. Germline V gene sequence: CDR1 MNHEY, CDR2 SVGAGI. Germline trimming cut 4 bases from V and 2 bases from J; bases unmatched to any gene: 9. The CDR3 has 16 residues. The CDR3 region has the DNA TGTGCCAGCAGTTCCATTCGCGGGGGGGGGCCCTACGAGCAGTACTTC. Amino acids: CASSSIRGGGPYEQYF.

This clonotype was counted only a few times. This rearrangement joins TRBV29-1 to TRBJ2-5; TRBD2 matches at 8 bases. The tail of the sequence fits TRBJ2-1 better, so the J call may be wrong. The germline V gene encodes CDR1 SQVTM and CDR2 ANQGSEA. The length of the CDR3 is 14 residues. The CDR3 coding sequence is TGCAGCGTTGAACGGAGCGGGAGTCGTAATGAGCAGTTCTTC. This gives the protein CSVERSGSRNEQFF.

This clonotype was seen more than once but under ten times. CDR3 residues: CASSFGVNGYTF. CDR3 nucleotide sequence: TGTGCCAGCAGCTTCGGGGTAAACGGCTACACCTTC. This chain uses TRBV5-6 with TRBJ1-2; D call uncertain. V was shortened by 2 bases and J by 8 bases, with 10 bases between the two germline ends. The CDR3 loop spans 12 amino acids. The V gene's germline CDR1 is SGHDT and CDR2 YYEEEE.

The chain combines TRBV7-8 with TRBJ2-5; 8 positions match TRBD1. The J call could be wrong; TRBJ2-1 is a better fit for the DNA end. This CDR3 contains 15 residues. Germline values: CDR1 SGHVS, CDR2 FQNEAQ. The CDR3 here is CASSPRDRSYNEQFF. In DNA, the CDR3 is TGTGCCAGCAGTCCCCGGGACAGGAGTTACAATGAGCAGTTCTTC.

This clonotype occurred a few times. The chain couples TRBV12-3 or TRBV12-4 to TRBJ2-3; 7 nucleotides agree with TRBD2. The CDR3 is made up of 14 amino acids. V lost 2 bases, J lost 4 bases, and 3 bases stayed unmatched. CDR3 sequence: CASSLPGGPDTQYF. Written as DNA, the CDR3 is TGTGCCAGCAGTTTACCGGGAGGCCCAGATACGCAGTATTTT.

In nucleotides, the CDR3 is TGCAGTGCTGAAGCGGGGGGGAGCACAGATACGCAGTATTTT. It specifies CSAEAGGSTDTQYF. The chain couples TRBV20-1 to TRBJ2-3; 10 nucleotides line up with TRBD2. This CDR3 has 14 amino acids. CDR1 DFQATT and CDR2 SNEGSKA come from the germline V gene (reference sequence). Trimming took 5 bases from V and 0 from J; bases not matched to a gene: 2.

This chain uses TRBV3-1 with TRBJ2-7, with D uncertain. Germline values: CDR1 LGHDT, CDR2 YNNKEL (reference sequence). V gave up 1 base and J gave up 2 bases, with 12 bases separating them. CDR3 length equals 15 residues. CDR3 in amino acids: CASSQAASLTYEQYF. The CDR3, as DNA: TGTGCCAGCAGCCAAGCGGCCAGCTTGACCTACGAGCAGTACTTC.

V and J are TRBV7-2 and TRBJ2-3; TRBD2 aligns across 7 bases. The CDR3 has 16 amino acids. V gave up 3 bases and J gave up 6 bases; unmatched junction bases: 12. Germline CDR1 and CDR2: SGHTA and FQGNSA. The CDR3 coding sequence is TGTGCCAGCAGCTTTGGTTATGGGACTATAATCGATACGCAGTATTTT. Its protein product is CASSFGYGTIIDTQYF.

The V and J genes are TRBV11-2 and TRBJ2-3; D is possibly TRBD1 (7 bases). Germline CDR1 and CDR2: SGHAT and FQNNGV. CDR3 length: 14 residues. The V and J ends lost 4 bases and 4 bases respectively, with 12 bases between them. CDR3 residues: CASSYQGGADTQYF. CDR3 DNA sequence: TGTGCCAGCAGCTACCAGGGGGGCGCAGATACGCAGTATTTT.

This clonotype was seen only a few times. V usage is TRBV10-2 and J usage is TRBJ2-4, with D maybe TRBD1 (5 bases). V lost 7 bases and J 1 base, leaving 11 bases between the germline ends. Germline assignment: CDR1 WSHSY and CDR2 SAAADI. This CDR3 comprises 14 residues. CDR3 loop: CASTPAGAKNIQYF. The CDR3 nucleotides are TGCGCCAGCACACCCGCAGGGGCCAAAAACATTCAGTACTTC.